This is a list of T cell receptor beta chains from one sample in a study of human T cells and chemical hapten exposure. TCRdb reprocessed the RACE reads via MiXCR and lists one record per CDR3 protein. Here the sample spans tens of thousands of distinct CDR3 sequences, roughly an eighth being singletons. Sequencing used whole blood, obtained in connection with sensitization to the hapten diphenylcyclopropenone (DPC). All receptors come from a woman aged 40 to 49 with alopecia areata. Some clones in this sample may be carry-over from other donors' samples. CDR3s include the opening cysteine and the closing phenylalanine or tryptophan. D genes are given only for firm matches. Rows give clone size only sometimes, using once, few, many, or a class for an expanded clone.

clone size,V gene,J gene,D gene,CDR3 DNA,CDR3 protein
many,TRBV29-1,TRBJ2-1,-,TGCAGCGTTATCGGTCATAGCTCCTACAATGAGCAGTTCTTC,CSVIGHSSYNEQFF
-,TRBV3-2,TRBJ2-1,-,TGTGCCAGCAGCCAAACCGTCCGGACTAGTAGTCGCTCGGTCAATGAGCAGTTCTTC,CASSQTVRTSSRSVNEQFF
-,TRBV28,TRBJ2-7,-,TGTGCCAGCAGTTCCCGGGAGTACGAGCAGTACTTC,CASSSREYEQYF
many,TRBV6-2/TRBV6-3,TRBJ2-1,TRBD2,TGTGCCAGCAACCCACTACCCCGACTAGCGGGAGCCGATGAGCAGTTCTTC,CASNPLPRLAGADEQFF
many,TRBV10-3,TRBJ2-3,-,TGTGCCATCAGTGGCCCCCAGGGTGCGACAGATACGCAGTATTTT,CAISGPQGATDTQYF
few,TRBV18,TRBJ1-6,-,TGTGCCAGCTCAATGCAGGGTTCACTCCTCCACTTT,CASSMQGSLLHF
-,TRBV2,TRBJ1-2,-,TGTGCCAGCAGTGAGTTCTACGGGCCAGAGCAATATGGCTACACCTTC,CASSEFYGPEQYGYTF
many,TRBV4-1,TRBJ1-4,-,TGCGCCAGCAGCCAAGGTCGAGGGGGAAATGAAAAACTGTTTTTT,CASSQGRGGNEKLFF
few,TRBV28,TRBJ2-2,TRBD1,TGTGCCAGCAGTTTAGGGGGGACAGGGCAAGGCACCGGGGAGCTGTTTTTT,CASSLGGTGQGTGELFF
-,TRBV3-1,TRBJ1-5,-,TGTGCCAGCAGCCGAAACATGGACCAGCCCCAGCATTTT,CASSRNMDQPQHF
-,TRBV21-1,TRBJ1-4,-,TGTGCCAGCAGAAACGCAGGCCTGGGAGACGAAGAAAAACTGTTTTTT,CASRNAGLGDEEKLFF
many,TRBV10-1,TRBJ1-5,-,TGCGCCACCCCAAAGGAGCATAGCAATCAGCCCCAGCATTTT,CATPKEHSNQPQHF
medium-sized,TRBV14,TRBJ1-1,-,TGTGCCAGCAGCCAAGCCAGGGCAGGCGCTTTCTTT,CASSQARAGAFF
few,TRBV11-1,TRBJ2-1,TRBD2,TGTGCCAGCAGCTCTTCGACTAGCGAGGATGAGCAGTTCTTC,CASSSSTSEDEQFF
many,TRBV18,TRBJ2-7,TRBD2,TGTGCCAGCTCACCGGTTTTTGGCGGGAGCAACTCCTACGAGCAGTACTTC,CASSPVFGGSNSYEQYF
few,TRBV30,TRBJ2-3,-,TGTGCCTGGAGTCCCACAGATACGCAGTATTTT,CAWSPTDTQYF
few,TRBV12-3/TRBV12-4,TRBJ2-7,-,TGTGCCAGCAGTATCAGGGACGAGCAGTACTTC,CASSIRDEQYF
many,TRBV2,TRBJ2-7,TRBD2,TGTGCCAGCAGCCGCGGGGGGACGACGGGCGAGCAGTACTTC,CASSRGGTTGEQYF
few,TRBV4-2,TRBJ2-1,-,TGTGCCAGCAGCCAAGTTGGCGGTTACAATGAGCAGTTCTTC,CASSQVGGYNEQFF
many,TRBV6-1,TRBJ2-2,TRBD2,TGTGCCAGCAGTCGGGGACTATACACCGGGGAGCTGTTTTTT,CASSRGLYTGELFF
many,TRBV7-3,TRBJ2-7,TRBD2,TGTGCCAGCAGCCCGCTAGCGGGAGAGGGCGAGCAGTACTTC,CASSPLAGEGEQYF
many,TRBV10-1,TRBJ2-1,-,TGCGCCAGCAGTGAGTACGCAGGGGCCTCCTACAATGAGCAGTTCTTC,CASSEYAGASYNEQFF
many,TRBV5-1,TRBJ1-2,-,TGCGCCAGCAGCTCCGGACAGTCGTATGGCTACACCTTC,CASSSGQSYGYTF
few,TRBV4-3,TRBJ2-7,-,TGCGCCAGCAGCCAAGATACGGTCTCCTACGAGCAGTACTTC,CASSQDTVSYEQYF
few,TRBV2,TRBJ2-5,-,TGTGCCAGCAGTGGCGGACAGCCGCAAGAGACCCAGTACTTC,CASSGGQPQETQYF
many,TRBV10-3,TRBJ2-3,-,TGTGCCATCAGTGGAGCGGCTAGCGCGCAAACGGGTACAGATACGCAGTATTTT,CAISGAASAQTGTDTQYF
many,TRBV10-3,TRBJ2-5,-,TGTGCCATCAGTGAAACGGACGGCGTAGGGAAGACCCAGTACTTC,CAISETDGVGKTQYF
few,TRBV2,TRBJ2-4,-,TGTGCCAGCAGAGGGGGAGGGCCTTCGATTCAGTACTTC,CASRGGGPSIQYF
many,TRBV11-2,TRBJ2-7,-,TGTGCCAGCAGCTCCCTGGACGATACTAGCTACGAGCAGTACTTC,CASSSLDDTSYEQYF
many,TRBV30,TRBJ2-5,-,TGTGCCTGCTCTGACTCGACTAGAGGTGGAGAGACCCAGTACTTC,CACSDSTRGGETQYF
few,TRBV4-2,TRBJ2-7,-,TGTGCCAGCAGCTACCGCTTCGGTGAGCAGTACTTC,CASSYRFGEQYF
many,TRBV28,TRBJ2-3,-,TGTGCCAGCACCTCAAACACAGATACGCAGTATTTT,CASTSNTDTQYF
few,TRBV7-2,TRBJ1-2,-,TGTGCCAGCAGCTTGATGGCAGACAGCTATGGCTACACCTTC,CASSLMADSYGYTF
many,TRBV6-5,TRBJ1-1,-,TGTGCCAGCAGTTACTCCCGGCCGGGGGCCACTGAAGCTTTCTTT,CASSYSRPGATEAFF
-,TRBV5-1,TRBJ2-1,TRBD1,TGCGCCAGCCCCTCCCTACAGGGGGGCAATGAGCAGTTCTTC,CASPSLQGGNEQFF
-,TRBV2,TRBJ2-2,-,TGTGCCAGCAGCGGGCAGGGCCTTAACACCGGGGAGCTGTTTTTT,CASSGQGLNTGELFF
-,TRBV29-1,TRBJ2-7,TRBD2,TGCAGCGGGACTAGCGGGAGAGGCGAGCAGTACTTC,CSGTSGRGEQYF
-,TRBV28,TRBJ2-1,TRBD2,TGTGCCAGCAGCCTAGCGGGAGGGTTGACGAACAATGAGCAGTTCTTC,CASSLAGGLTNNEQFF
-,TRBV6-5,TRBJ1-2,-,TGTGCCAGCAGTTACAATCGGCAGGACCATGGCTACACCTTC,CASSYNRQDHGYTF
-,TRBV5-1,TRBJ2-2,TRBD1,TGCGCCAGCAGCTTTGAACAGGGGGCCGGGGAGCTGTTTTTT,CASSFEQGAGELFF